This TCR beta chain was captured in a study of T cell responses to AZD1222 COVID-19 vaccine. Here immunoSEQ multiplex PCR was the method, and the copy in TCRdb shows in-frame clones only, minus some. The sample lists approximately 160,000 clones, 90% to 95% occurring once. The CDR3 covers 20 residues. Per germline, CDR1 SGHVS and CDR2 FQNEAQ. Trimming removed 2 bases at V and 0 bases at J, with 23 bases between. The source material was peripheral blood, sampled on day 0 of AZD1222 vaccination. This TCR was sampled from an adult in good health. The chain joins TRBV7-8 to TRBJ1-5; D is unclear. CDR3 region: CASSLFYGATHDPSNQPQHF. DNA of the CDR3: TGTGCCAGCAGCTTATTTTACGGCGCCACCCATGATCCTAGCAATCAGCCCCAGCATTTT.